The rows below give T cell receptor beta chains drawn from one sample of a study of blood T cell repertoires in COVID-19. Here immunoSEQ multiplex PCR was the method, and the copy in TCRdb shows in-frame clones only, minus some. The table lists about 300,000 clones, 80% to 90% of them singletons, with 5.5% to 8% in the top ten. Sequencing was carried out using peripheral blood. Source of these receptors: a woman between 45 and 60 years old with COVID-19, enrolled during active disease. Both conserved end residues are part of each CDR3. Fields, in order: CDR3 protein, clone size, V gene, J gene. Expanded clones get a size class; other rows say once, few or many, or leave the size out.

CDR3 protein: CASSEDPGRASGSYEQYF
clone size: NA
V gene: TRBV6-1
J gene: TRBJ2-7

CDR3 protein: CASSGGLVIQYF
clone size: NA
V gene: TRBV7-9
J gene: TRBJ2-4

CDR3 protein: CASSFRAGGKYDGYTF
clone size: NA
V gene: TRBV7-2
J gene: TRBJ1-2

CDR3 protein: CASSFSPGQGPCTEAFF
clone size: few
V gene: TRBV21-1
J gene: TRBJ1-1

CDR3 protein: CASSSPQGATNEKLFF
clone size: NA
V gene: TRBV7-9
J gene: TRBJ1-4

CDR3 protein: CAWSVMQGNYEQYF
clone size: NA
V gene: TRBV30
J gene: TRBJ2-7

CDR3 protein: CASSDWTGNTEAFF
clone size: NA
V gene: TRBV6-1
J gene: TRBJ1-1

CDR3 protein: CASSQSWTENTEAFF
clone size: NA
V gene: TRBV23-1
J gene: TRBJ1-1

CDR3 protein: CASSPSQEANYGYTF
clone size: NA
V gene: TRBV7-2
J gene: TRBJ1-2

CDR3 protein: CASKMRQGGAYEQYF
clone size: NA
V gene: TRBV6-5
J gene: TRBJ2-7

CDR3 protein: CASSDFGTSGRGLQFF
clone size: NA
V gene: TRBV27
J gene: TRBJ2-1

CDR3 protein: CATSDGNQPQHF
clone size: NA
V gene: TRBV24-1
J gene: TRBJ1-5

CDR3 protein: CASSLTIRGDTQYF
clone size: NA
V gene: TRBV7-3
J gene: TRBJ2-3

CDR3 protein: CASSMRSSGKADTQYF
clone size: NA
V gene: TRBV19
J gene: TRBJ2-3

CDR3 protein: CASSRYRDRGYEQYF
clone size: NA
V gene: TRBV11-2
J gene: TRBJ2-7

CDR3 protein: CASSQGLANEKLFF
clone size: NA
V gene: TRBV11-2
J gene: TRBJ1-4